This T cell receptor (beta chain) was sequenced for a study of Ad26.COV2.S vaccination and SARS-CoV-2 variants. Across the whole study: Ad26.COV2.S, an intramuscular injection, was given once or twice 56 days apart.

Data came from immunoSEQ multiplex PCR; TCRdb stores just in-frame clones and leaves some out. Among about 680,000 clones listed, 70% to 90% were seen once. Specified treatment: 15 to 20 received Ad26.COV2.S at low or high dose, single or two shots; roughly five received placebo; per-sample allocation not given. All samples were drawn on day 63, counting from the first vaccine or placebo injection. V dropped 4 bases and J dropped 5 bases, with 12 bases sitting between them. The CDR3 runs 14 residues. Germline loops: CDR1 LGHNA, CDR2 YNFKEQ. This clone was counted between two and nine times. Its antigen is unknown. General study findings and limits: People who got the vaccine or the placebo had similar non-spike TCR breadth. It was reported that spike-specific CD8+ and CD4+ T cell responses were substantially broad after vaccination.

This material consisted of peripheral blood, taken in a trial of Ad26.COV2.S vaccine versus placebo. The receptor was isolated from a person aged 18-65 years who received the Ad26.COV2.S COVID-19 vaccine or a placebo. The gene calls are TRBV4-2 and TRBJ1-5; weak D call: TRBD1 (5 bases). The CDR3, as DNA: TGTGCCAGCAGCCCAGAGGAAGGGGATCAGCCCCAGCATTTT. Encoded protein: CASSPEEGDQPQHF.